Included here is one TCR beta chain sequence, with context. Its antigen is currently not known. The input lacks base qualities; no much larger clone sits a single base away. This entry comes from a study of PD-1 blockade in mismatch repair-deficient tumors (dated by TCRdb to 2016 to 2017). A note on the overall study: Between late 2013 and September 2016, the trial enrolled about 93 consecutive patients with approximately twelve mismatch repair-deficient cancer types, every one of whom had been previously treated and was progressing. Deep sequencing of TCR CDR3 regions was used to track tumor-associated T cell clones in peripheral blood of patients responding to PD-1 blockade.

The library was generated by the immunoSEQ multiplex PCR assay. Imported from immuneACCESS, the table was reduced by TCRdb to in-frame sequences with V and J called. These copies leave out some clones; in studies compared against another copy, an unresolved V gene accounts for under half, and the cause of the remainder is not known. This sample gives 30,000 to 45,000 clones in total; about 85% of them show up just once. The ten top clones hold 3.9% of the sample. The CDR3 runs 15 residues from the cysteine to the phenylalanine. Just CDR3 DNA is preserved here, 45 bases in frame from base 1. V is cut back by 0 bases and J by 2 bases, with 3 bases in the junction unmatched. Reading the germline V gene gives CDR1 SGDLS and CDR2 YYNGEE. Study-wide findings and limitations: After pembrolizumab, tumor-resident clones, which were often undetectable in blood before treatment, expanded rapidly and then contracted, generally ahead of radiologic responses.

For each enrolled patient, mismatch repair deficiency was established using either polymerase chain reaction or immunohistochemistry. TCR sequencing was carried out for a few patients who responded to pembrolizumab therapy. Pembrolizumab PD-1 blockade was prospectively tested in advanced mismatch repair-deficient cancers, regardless of tissue of origin, in the phase II trial. Peripheral blood T cell samples were gathered serially, both before PD-1 blockade started and at multiple time points afterward. Blood sampling time points were reported as weeks after the first dose of pembrolizumab. Here the sequenced sample was peripheral blood, taken roughly 76 weeks after starting pembrolizumab. The chain links TRBV9 with TRBJ2-7; the central 9 bases match TRBD2. The clonotype was recovered from an adult with mismatch repair-deficient cancer. The nucleotides are TGTGCCAGCAGCGTAGCGGCTAGCGGGACCTACGAGCAGTACTTC. Its amino acids are CASSVAASGTYEQYF.